This T cell receptor beta chain came from a study of vaccination and CD4 T cells after COVID-19. This sample's treatment: approximately nine-day PBMC culture with coronavirus spike peptide pools or control peptides (ViraFEST assay). Before TCRs were sequenced, ViraFEST expanded antigen-specific T cells with peptide pools. The length of the CDR3 is 14 residues. With 4 bases removed from V and 6 bases from J, the gap between germline ends came to 16 bases. Germline-derived CDR1 and CDR2 are SGHDT and YYEEEE. As regards this clonotype: As yet, its antigen is unknown.

The assay that was used to sequence DNA from cultured CD4+ T cells was the Oncomine TCR Beta short-read assay. TCRdb fed the PCR reads into MiXCR, producing one record per CDR3 protein. The table lists some 13,000 distinct CDR3 sequences, roughly a third of them singletons. V and J are TRBV5-6 and TRBJ1-1, with D tentatively TRBD1 (5 bases). The origin of this receptor is a human donor who had recovered from COVID-19. Sequencing used CD4+ T cells from blood, cultured in vitro. The CDR3 loop reads CASSRTGVGAEAFF. CDR3 nucleotides: TGTGCCAGCAGCAGGACGGGGGTTGGGGCTGAAGCTTTCTTT. Variable domain in full (rest from reference TRBV5-6 and TRBJ1-1): DAGVTQSPTHLIKTRGQQVTLRCSPKSGHDTVSWYQQALGQGPQFIFQYYEEEERQRGNFPDRFSGHQFPNYSSELNVNALLLGDSALYLCASSRTGVGAEAFFGQGTRLTVV.